These 9 T cell receptor beta chains were all obtained from the same sample, sequenced in a study of graft-versus-host responses after intestinal transplantation. No antigens are known for them. The repertoire was sequenced with immunoSEQ multiplex PCR; TCRdb's copy has only in-frame clones and lacks some. This table holds some 83,000 clones, 91% found once. The source was unstimulated CD4+ T cells sorted from spleen or lymph node cells, collected before intestinal transplant. All receptors derive from a human donor who received an intestinal transplant.

This clone was seen once. A junction boundary mismatches the germline segment, possibly from a read error. The V call is TRBV15, the J call TRBJ2-7; 8 bases are shared with TRBD1. Germline CDR1 reads LNHNV; CDR2 reads YYDKDF (reference sequence). This CDR3 is built from 11 residues. As DNA, the CDR3 is TGTGCCACCAGCATCCCAGGACAGGGAGGCTTC. Translation: CATSIPGQGGF.

The V and J genes are TRBV7-6 and TRBJ2-1, with D possibly TRBD1 on 6 matching bases. Germline CDR1 is SGHVS and CDR2 is FNYEAQ. The length of the CDR3 is 12 residues. Trimming pared 4 bases from V and 9 bases from J, leaving 10 bases between. For the CDR3, the DNA is TGTGCCAGCAGCTCACAGGGCGGTGAGCAGTTCTTC. Its protein is CASSSQGGEQFF.

The chain is built from TRBV18 and TRBJ2-2; D remains ambiguous. CDR1 and CDR2 (germline): KGHSH, LQKENI. Trimming left V 3 bases short and J 5 bases short, with 7 bases between. The CDR3 is made up of 13 amino acids. This CDR3 reads CASSPAATGELFF. The CDR3 nucleotides are TGTGCCAGCTCACCGGCTGCAACCGGGGAGCTGTTTTTT.

The rearrangement joins TRBV5-1 to TRBJ2-3; 9 bases match TRBD1. Germline V gene lookup returns CDR1 SGHRS and CDR2 YFSETQ. Trimming cost V 5 bases and J 10 bases; bases outside gene matches: 8. The CDR3 extends over 13 amino acids. The CDR3, as DNA: TGCGCCAGCAGAAGGGACAGGGCAGTTGCGCAGTATTTT. Residues: CASRRDRAVAQYF.

This chain uses TRBV6-5 with TRBJ2-5; no clear D gene. There are 15 residues in the CDR3. The V and J ends lost 0 bases and 2 bases respectively, with 10 bases between them. CDR1 and CDR2 (germline): MNHEY, SVGAGI. The CDR3 here is CASSYSKGGQETQYF. Written as DNA, the CDR3 is TGTGCCAGCAGTTACTCGAAAGGCGGACAAGAGACCCAGTACTTC.

The rearrangement uses TRBV6-1 and TRBJ1-4; 9 bases fit TRBD1. This CDR3 is 15 amino acids long. The germline gives CDR1 MNHNS, CDR2 SASEGT. V trimming: 5 bases; J trimming: 6 bases; junction bases outside the gene matches: 7. In nucleotides, the CDR3 is TGTGCCAGCAGTTCGGGACAGGGATCATATGAAAAACTGTTTTTT. Its translation: CASSSGQGSYEKLFF.

In this sample, this clone turned up once. Written as DNA, the CDR3 is TGCGCCAGCAGCGAGGACAGGATTTCCCTCTCCGAGCAGTACTTC. Protein sequence: CASSEDRISLSEQYF. The chain is built from TRBV5-1 and TRBJ2-7; 7 bases are a match to TRBD1. CDR3 length: 15 residues. Trimming cost V 4 bases and J 6 bases; bases outside gene matches: 13. From germline, CDR1 is SGHRS and CDR2 YFSETQ.

The chain links TRBV7-2 to TRBJ2-3; D possibly corresponds to TRBD2 (7 bases). V was pared by 0 bases and J by 6 bases, with 16 bases between. Germline values: CDR1 SGHTA, CDR2 FQGNSA. This CDR3 is 16 amino acids long. CDR3 sequence (DNA): TGTGCCAGCAGCTTAGCCGGGGGGCCGGGCCCGGATACGCAGTATTTT. Translating gives CASSLAGGPGPDTQYF.

This chain connects TRBV6-5 to TRBJ1-2; tentatively, D is TRBD1 (6 bases). The germline V gene encodes CDR1 MNHEY and CDR2 SVGAGI. Trimming took off 5 bases at V and 3 bases at J, with 10 bases between the two ends. The CDR3 length is 13 residues. CDR3 nucleotide sequence: TGTGCCAGCAGTCAACGGACAGACTATGGCTACACCTTC. Amino acids: CASSQRTDYGYTF.